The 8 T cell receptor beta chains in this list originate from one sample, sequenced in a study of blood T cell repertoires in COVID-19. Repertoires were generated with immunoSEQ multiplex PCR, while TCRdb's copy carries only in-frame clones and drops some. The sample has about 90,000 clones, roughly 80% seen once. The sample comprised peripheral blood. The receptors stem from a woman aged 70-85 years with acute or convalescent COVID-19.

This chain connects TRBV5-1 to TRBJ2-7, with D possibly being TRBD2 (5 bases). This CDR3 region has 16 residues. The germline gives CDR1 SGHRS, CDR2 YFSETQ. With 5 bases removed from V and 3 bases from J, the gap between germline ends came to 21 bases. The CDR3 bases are TGCGCCAGCAGTATTGGCGAGGGCCCCCCCTACTACGAGCAGTACTTC. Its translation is CASSIGEGPPYYEQYF.

CDR3 nucleotide sequence: TGTGCCATCAGTGAAAGACAGGGGTACGAGACCCAGTACTTC. Its translation: CAISERQGYETQYF. The chain combines TRBV10-3 with TRBJ2-5; 8 bases are shared with TRBD1. Germline CDR1 ENHRY, CDR2 SYGVKD. V was clipped by 3 bases and J by 5 bases; unmatched bases: 5. The length of the CDR3 is 14 residues.

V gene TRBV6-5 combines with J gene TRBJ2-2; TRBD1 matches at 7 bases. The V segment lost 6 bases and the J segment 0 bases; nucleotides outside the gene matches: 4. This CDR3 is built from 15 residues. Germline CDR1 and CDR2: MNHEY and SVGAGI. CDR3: CASRPQGANTGELFF. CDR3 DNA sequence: TGTGCCAGCAGACCTCAGGGGGCGAACACCGGGGAGCTGTTTTTT.

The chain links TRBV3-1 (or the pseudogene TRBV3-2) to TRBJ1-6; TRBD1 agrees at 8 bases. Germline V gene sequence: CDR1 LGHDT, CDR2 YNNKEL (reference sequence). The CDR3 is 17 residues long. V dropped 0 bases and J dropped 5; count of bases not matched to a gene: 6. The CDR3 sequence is CASSQDNQGANNSPLHF. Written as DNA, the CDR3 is TGTGCCAGCAGCCAAGATAACCAGGGGGCGAATAATTCACCCCTCCACTTT.

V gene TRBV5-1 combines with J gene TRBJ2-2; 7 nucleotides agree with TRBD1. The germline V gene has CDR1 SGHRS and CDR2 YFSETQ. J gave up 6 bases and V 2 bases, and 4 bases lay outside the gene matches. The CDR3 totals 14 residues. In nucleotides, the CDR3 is TGCGCCAGCAGCTTAAACAGGGGTCCCGGGGAGCTGTTTTTT. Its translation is CASSLNRGPGELFF.

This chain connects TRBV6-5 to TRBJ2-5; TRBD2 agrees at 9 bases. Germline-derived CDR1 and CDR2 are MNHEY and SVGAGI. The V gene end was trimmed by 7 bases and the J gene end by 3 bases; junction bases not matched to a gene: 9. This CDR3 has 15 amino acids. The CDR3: CASTRGGGPEETQYF. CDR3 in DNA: TGTGCCAGCACACGCGGGGGGGGTCCCGAAGAGACCCAGTACTTC.

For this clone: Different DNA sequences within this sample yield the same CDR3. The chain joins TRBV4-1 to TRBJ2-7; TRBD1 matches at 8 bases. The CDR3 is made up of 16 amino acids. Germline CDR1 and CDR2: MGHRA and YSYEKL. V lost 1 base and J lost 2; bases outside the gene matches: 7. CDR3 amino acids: CASSQVPGTGAYEQYF. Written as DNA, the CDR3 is TGCGCCAGCAGCCAAGTCCCCGGGACAGGAGCCTACGAGCAGTACTTC.

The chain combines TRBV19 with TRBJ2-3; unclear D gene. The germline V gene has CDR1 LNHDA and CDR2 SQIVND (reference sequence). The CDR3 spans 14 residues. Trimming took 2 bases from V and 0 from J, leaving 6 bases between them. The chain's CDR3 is CASSIQYSTDTQYF. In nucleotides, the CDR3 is TGTGCCAGTAGTATACAGTACAGCACAGATACGCAGTATTTT.